A single T cell receptor (beta chain) is shown here with its context. These data belong to a study of blood T cell repertoires in COVID-19. Study-level information: Sources were T cells, B-cell-depleted T cells, or PBMCs; the material itself was cDNA or gDNA.

V lost 4 bases, J lost 7 bases, and 8 bases lay in between. The CDR3 covers 12 residues. Germline V gives CDR1 LNHDA, CDR2 SQIVND (reference sequence). Authors' analysis steps: Nucleated cell counts were estimated from reference gene primer amplification. The assay was immunoSEQ multiplex PCR, and TCRdb's table has in-frame clones only and misses some. The D gene and trimming were derived from the DNA, and the V and J assignments and clone size from that table. The sample includes more than 100,000 clones, around 88% of them seen just once. The chain couples TRBV19 to TRBJ2-1, with a weak D call TRBD1 (5 bases). The sample taken for sequencing was peripheral blood. The TCR was taken from a woman aged 50 to 60 with active or convalescent COVID-19. The CDR3 reads CASSRQTNEQFF. In nucleotides, the CDR3 is TGTGCCAGTAGTAGACAGACTAATGAGCAGTTCTTC.